This TCR beta chain was recovered during a study of blood T cell repertoires in COVID-19. V lost 0 bases and J lost 2, with 11 bases in between. Germline assignment: CDR1 LGHNA and CDR2 YSLEER. This CDR3 is built from 16 residues. The method was immunoSEQ multiplex PCR; TCRdb's version includes in-frame clones alone and lacks a portion of them. Of some 150,000 clones listed, around 82% are singletons. The receptor comes from a man in his 60s who had recovered from COVID-19. The chain joins TRBV4-3 to TRBJ2-1, with D possibly TRBD2 on 5 matching bases. Sample: peripheral blood. The chain's CDR3 is CASSQDPNGAYNEQFF. In nucleotides, the CDR3 is TGCGCCAGCAGCCAAGATCCGAACGGGGCCTACAATGAGCAGTTCTTC.